A single sample gave rise to the 27 T cell receptor beta chains below, sequenced in a study of identical twins (dated by TCRdb to about 2016). Preparation of the library involved 5' RACE. Sequencer: Illumina HiSeq 2000. TCRdb reprocessing: public reads trimmed at Q25 with fastp, clones called with MiXCR, in-frame beta chains kept. Merged by CDR3 protein, the rows form single entries marked with the most common genes and DNA. The sample contains 250,000 to 350,000 distinct CDR3 sequences, 8% to 9.5% of them found a single time. The top ten hold roughly 7% of the sample. These same records also appear under a second study, on yellow fever vaccine responses in identical twins.

Sequencing input: CD8+ T cells sorted from blood. The receptors stem from a woman under 30 in good health.

The table lists this clonotype with a few counts. The CDR3 loop reads CASSYGGASEAFF. CDR3 nucleotide sequence: TGTGCCAGCAGTTACGGGGGGGCATCTGAAGCTTTCTTT. The genes are TRBV6-2 or TRBV6-3 and TRBJ1-1, with D maybe TRBD1 (6 bases). Trimming removed 2 bases from V and 6 bases from J, with 10 bases in between. The CDR3 sequence is 13 residues long. The V gene's germline CDR1 is MNHEY and CDR2 SVGEGT.

This clonotype has ten or more counts. The rearrangement links TRBV6-6 to TRBJ2-3; no definite D call. Germline V gene data show CDR1 as MNHNY and CDR2 as SVGAGI (reference sequence). Trimming cost V 5 bases and J 6 bases, with 12 bases left between them. The CDR3 totals 13 residues. In DNA, the CDR3 is TGTGCCAGCAGTCCCGACCGAAGGGATACGCAGTATTTT. This encodes CASSPDRRDTQYF.

This clonotype was recorded many times. V gene TRBV15 combines with J gene TRBJ2-1; D is possibly TRBD2 (5 bases). V was pared by 5 bases and J by 2 bases, with 10 bases between. Per germline, CDR1 LNHNV and CDR2 YYDKDF (reference sequence). The CDR3 loop spans 14 amino acids. The CDR3 nucleotides read TGTGCCACCAGCGTAAGCGGCCCCTACAATGAGCAGTTCTTC. It is translated as CATSVSGPYNEQFF. Variable domain in full (rest from reference TRBV15 and TRBJ2-1): DAMVIQNPRYQVTQFGKPVTLSCSQTLNHNVMYWYQQKSSQAPKLLFHYYDKDFNNEADTPDNFQSRRPNTSFCFLDIRSPGLGDTAMYLCATSVSGPYNEQFFGPGTRLTVL.

The chain is built from TRBV20-1 and TRBJ2-1, with 9 nucleotides matching TRBD1. The CDR3 consists of 13 residues. Germline V gene sequence: CDR1 DFQATT, CDR2 SNEGSKA (reference sequence). With 5 bases clipped from V and 6 bases from J, the junction kept 5 bases outside the gene matches. CDR3 in DNA: TGCAGTGCTCCCGGGACAGGGATCAATGAGCAGTTCTTC. Translated, it gives CSAPGTGINEQFF.

There are many counts of this clonotype. The chain has TRBV5-1 and TRBJ2-1; the D gene is possibly TRBD2 (5 bases). CDR1 is SGHRS, CDR2 YFSETQ, per germline. CDR3 length: 16 amino acids. Trimming removed 5 bases at V and 3 bases at J, with 18 bases between. Here the CDR3 DNA reads TGCGCCAGCAGGGACGAGCGGATTCCGATCTACAATGAGCAGTTCTTC. Amino acids: CASRDERIPIYNEQFF.

This clonotype was recorded at least ten times. The chain employs TRBV12-3 or TRBV12-4 and TRBJ2-5, with 10 nucleotides matching TRBD2. V was pared by 8 bases and J by 6 bases, with 9 bases of the junction left unmatched. The CDR3 spans 14 residues. The CDR3 bases are TGTGCCAGCGGCACAGCGGGGGGGCCGAAGACCCAGTACTTC. As protein: CASGTAGGPKTQYF.

This clonotype was counted only a few times. The rearrangement uses TRBV28 and TRBJ2-1; 12 nucleotides line up with TRBD2. The germline CDR1 and CDR2 sequences are MDHEN and SYDVKM. The CDR3 totals 15 residues. Trimming removed 0 bases from V and 8 bases from J; junction bases left unmatched: 2. The CDR3 sequence is CASSLWLAGGHEQFF. CDR3 DNA sequence: TGTGCCAGCAGTTTATGGCTAGCGGGAGGGCATGAGCAGTTCTTC.

The chain combines TRBV25-1 with TRBJ2-2, with D tentatively TRBD1 or TRBD2 (5 bases each). The germline V gene has CDR1 MGHDK and CDR2 SYGVNS. Between the trimmed V and J ends, which lost 3 bases and 4 bases, there was a span of 15 bases. The CDR3 has 16 residues. CDR3 in DNA: TGTGCCAGCAGTGATCCCCAGCGGACATCCACCGGGGAGCTGTTTTTT. This encodes CASSDPQRTSTGELFF. The whole variable domain, filled in from reference TRBV25-1 and TRBJ2-2, reads EADIYQTPRYLVIGTGKKITLECSQTMGHDKMYWYQQDPGMELHLIHYSYGVNSTEKGDLSSESTVSRIRTEHFPLTLESARPSHTSQYLCASSDPQRTSTGELFFGEGSRLTVL.

The V gene is TRBV9, the J gene TRBJ2-7, with TRBD2 as a possible D gene (5 bases). Per germline, CDR1 SGDLS and CDR2 YYNGEE. The length of the CDR3 is 15 residues. V lost 0 bases, J lost 5 bases, and 15 bases lay in between. The CDR3 spells CASSVGGLFGDEQYF. The CDR3 DNA reads TGTGCCAGCAGCGTAGGAGGCTTGTTCGGGGACGAGCAGTACTTC.

This clonotype was counted a few times. This chain uses TRBV4-3 with TRBJ1-6, with D tentatively TRBD1 (6 bases). The CDR3 extends over 15 amino acids. With 2 bases removed from V and 8 bases from J, the gap between germline ends came to 13 bases. Germline V gene sequence: CDR1 LGHNA, CDR2 YSLEER. The CDR3 loop reads CASSQTRGLDSPLHF. CDR3 nucleotides: TGCGCCAGCAGCCAAACCAGGGGACTAGATTCACCCCTCCACTTT.

The chain has TRBV10-3 and TRBJ2-5, with D perhaps being TRBD1 or TRBD2 (5 bases each). The V end was cut by 2 bases, the J end by 5 bases, with 12 bases between. Germline V gene data show CDR1 as ENHRY and CDR2 as SYGVKD. The CDR3 runs 14 residues. CDR3 sequence: CAISEDGTPETQYF. CDR3 bases: TGTGCCATCAGTGAGGATGGGACCCCCGAGACCCAGTACTTC.

The V gene is TRBV3-1, the J gene TRBJ2-5; D ambiguous. This CDR3 is 14 amino acids long. Germline values: CDR1 LGHDT, CDR2 YNNKEL (reference sequence). The V end lost 1 base, the J end lost 1 base, and 7 bases lay between the germline ends. The CDR3 sequence: CASSQVAFQETQYF. CDR3 nucleotides: TGTGCCAGCAGCCAAGTGGCCTTCCAAGAGACCCAGTACTTC.

The rearrangement links TRBV28 to TRBJ2-7; no reliable D call. The CDR3 sequence is 15 residues long. Trimming removed 7 bases at V and 3 bases at J, with 19 bases between. Germline CDR1 reads MDHEN; CDR2 reads SYDVKM. The CDR3 loop reads CASIFSDGPFYEQYF. The CDR3 DNA reads as TGTGCCAGCATCTTCTCAGACGGGCCTTTCTACGAGCAGTACTTC. Filled out from reference TRBV28 and TRBJ2-7, the complete variable domain reads DVKVTQSSRYLVKRTGEKVFLECVQDMDHENMFWYRQDPGLGLRLIYFSYDVKMKEKGDIPEGYSVSREKKERFSLILESASTNQTSMYLCASIFSDGPFYEQYFGPGTRLTVT.

At least ten counts were recorded for this clonotype. This rearrangement joins TRBV15 to TRBJ2-7; 7 nucleotides agree with TRBD2. This CDR3 contains 14 residues. The V segment lost 3 bases and the J segment 3 bases; nucleotides outside the gene matches: 5. Looked up from germline, CDR1 is LNHNV and CDR2 is YYDKDF (reference sequence). The chain's CDR3 is CATSSGLGHYEQYF. CDR3 nucleotides: TGTGCCACCAGCAGCGGACTAGGGCACTACGAGCAGTACTTC.

This clonotype was detected many times. The chain is built from TRBV11-2 and TRBJ2-7, with no clear D. The CDR3 is 13 residues long. Trimming took off 0 bases at V and 2 bases at J, with 5 bases between the two ends. Germline V lookup: CDR1 SGHAT, CDR2 FQNNGV. DNA of the CDR3: TGTGCCAGCAGCTTAGAGACAACCTACGAGCAGTACTTC. Translation: CASSLETTYEQYF.

V and J are TRBV20-1 and TRBJ2-7; D is unresolved. Germline lookup yields CDR1 DFQATT and CDR2 SNEGSKA (reference sequence). There are 16 residues in the CDR3. With 4 bases removed from V and 5 bases from J, the gap between germline ends came to 24 bases. This CDR3 is CSATDNRAERFDEQYF. The CDR3, as DNA: TGCAGTGCTACGGATAATCGGGCCGAGAGGTTCGACGAGCAGTACTTC.

This clonotype appeared a few times. As DNA, the CDR3 is TGTGCCAGCAGCCAAGATGGCCAGGGGGCTTACGAGCAGTACTTC. This encodes CASSQDGQGAYEQYF. This chain links TRBV3-1 with TRBJ2-7; 8 bases map to TRBD1. Germline V gives CDR1 LGHDT, CDR2 YNNKEL (reference sequence). V lost 0 bases to trimming and J lost 4 bases; unmatched junction nucleotides: 5. This CDR3 is 15 amino acids long.

This clonotype was seen a handful of times. This sequence joins TRBV7-6 and TRBJ2-7; D is possibly TRBD1 or TRBD2 (5 bases each). The CDR3 has 15 residues. V lost 2 bases and J lost 5, with 16 bases in between. CDR1 is SGHVS, CDR2 FNYEAQ, per germline. CDR3 nucleotide sequence: TGTGCCAGCAGCTTATCGCCAGGGAGTAGCGACGAGCAGTACTTC. This encodes CASSLSPGSSDEQYF. Full variable domain (outside the CDR3, taken from reference TRBV7-6 and TRBJ2-7): GAGVSQSPRYKVTKRGQDVALRCDPISGHVSLYWYRQALGQGPEFLTYFNYEAQQDKSGLPNDRFSAERPEGSISTLTIQRTEQRDSAMYRCASSLSPGSSDEQYFGPGTRLTVT.

This clonotype has a count of ten or more. This chain connects TRBV9 to TRBJ2-1; TRBD2 agrees at 10 bases. Germline V gene lookup returns CDR1 SGDLS and CDR2 YYNGEE. This CDR3 contains 15 residues. With V trimmed by 1 base and J by 9 bases, 7 bases remained unmatched. CDR3 region: CASSVSGGESGEQFF. CDR3 DNA: TGTGCCAGCAGCGTAAGCGGGGGGGAATCTGGTGAGCAGTTCTTC. Full variable domain (missing parts from reference TRBV9 and TRBJ2-1): DSGVTQTPKHLITATGQRVTLRCSPRSGDLSVYWYQQSLDQGLQFLIQYYNGEERAKGNILERFSAQQFPDLHSELNLSSLELGDSALYFCASSVSGGESGEQFFGPGTRLTVL.

The CDR3 DNA reads as TGTGCCAGCAGCTTATCGCCCCCCCGAGGGGGCACAGATACGCAGTATTTT. As protein: CASSLSPPRGGTDTQYF. The chain combines TRBV7-6 with TRBJ2-3; D tentatively reads TRBD1 or TRBD2 (5 bases each). This CDR3 spans 17 amino acids. Germline CDR1 reads SGHVS; CDR2 reads FNYEAQ. Trimming cost V 2 bases and J 1 base, with 16 bases left between them. Variable domain in full (rest from reference TRBV7-6 and TRBJ2-3): GAGVSQSPRYKVTKRGQDVALRCDPISGHVSLYWYRQALGQGPEFLTYFNYEAQQDKSGLPNDRFSAERPEGSISTLTIQRTEQRDSAMYRCASSLSPPRGGTDTQYFGPGTRLTVL.

As DNA, the CDR3 is TGTGCCAGCAGCGTAGGAGCTAGCGGGAGCTACACAGATACGCAGTATTTT. As protein: CASSVGASGSYTDTQYF. V gene TRBV9 combines with J gene TRBJ2-3; 10 nucleotides align to TRBD2. CDR1 is SGDLS, CDR2 YYNGEE, per germline. V shed 0 bases and J 2 bases; nucleotides not matched to a gene: 6. This CDR3 is built from 17 residues.

The rearrangement links TRBV7-2 to TRBJ2-5; D gene ambiguous. Trimming left V 5 bases short and J 2 bases short, with 12 bases between. There are 14 residues in the CDR3. Germline values: CDR1 SGHTA, CDR2 FQGNSA. CDR3: CASSEVGPQETQYF. The CDR3 DNA reads TGTGCCAGCAGCGAGGTAGGGCCGCAAGAGACCCAGTACTTC.

The chain employs TRBV12-3 or TRBV12-4 and TRBJ2-3; possibly TRBD1 or TRBD2 for D (5 bases each). The CDR3 sequence is 13 residues long. V was clipped by 7 bases and J by 2 bases, with 10 bases between them. The DNA of the CDR3 is TGTGCCAGCACCGGGGACCCCACAGATACGCAGTATTTT. This codes for CASTGDPTDTQYF.

The V and J genes are TRBV4-3 and TRBJ1-1, with 7 bases that match TRBD1. The germline V gene has CDR1 LGHNA and CDR2 YSLEER. The CDR3 is 15 residues long. After removal of 1 base from V and 4 bases from J, the junction contained 6 bases not matched to a gene. CDR3 DNA: TGCGCCAGCAGCCAAGCCACAGGGGCGGCCACTGAAGCTTTCTTT. This sequence encodes CASSQATGAATEAFF.

For this clonotype: It may be a read error: a sequence one base away is much more abundant. The V gene is TRBV3-1, the J gene TRBJ2-7, with 8 bases that match TRBD1. The CDR3 sequence is 15 residues long. Germline loops: CDR1 LGHDT, CDR2 YNNKEL (reference sequence). The CDR3, as DNA: TGTGCCACCAGCCAAGCTCAGGGGGCCGCCTACGAGCAGTACTTC. Residues: CATSQAQGAAYEQYF.

This sequence joins TRBV6-2 or TRBV6-3 and TRBJ2-5; 9 positions agree with TRBD2. CDR1 and CDR2 from the germline V gene are MNHEY and SVGEGT. The CDR3 is made up of 16 amino acids. Trimming at V came to 4 bases and at J to 2 bases, leaving 8 bases not matched to a gene. The CDR3 nucleotides are TGTGCCAGCAGTTGGGCTAGCGGGATTCAGCAAGAGACCCAGTACTTC. Its translation is CASSWASGIQQETQYF.

This clonotype was seen many times. The chain employs TRBV3-1 and TRBJ2-5; D might be TRBD2 (6 bases). In germline, CDR1 is LGHDT, CDR2 YNNKEL (reference sequence). V was trimmed by 5 bases and J by 5 bases, leaving 15 bases between them. The CDR3 is 14 amino acids. This chain's CDR3 is CASSETGTSETQYF. Written as DNA, the CDR3 is TGTGCCAGCAGCGAGACCGGGACTTCGGAGACCCAGTACTTC.